The rows below give T cell receptor beta chains drawn from one sample of a study of cytomegalovirus exposure and HLA in healthy donors. Using immunoSEQ multiplex PCR, the repertoire was profiled, and TCRdb retains in-frame clones only, with some absent. The sample has 150,000 or so clones; approximately 82% are singletons. Sequences were obtained from PBMCs. These receptors came from a woman aged 50 to 60 in good health and CMV-seropositive. Both conserved end residues are part of each CDR3. The order of the fields is D gene, clone size, J gene, CDR3 length, V gene, CDR3 DNA, CDR3 protein. D genes are given only for firm matches. Clone sizes are given selectively: once, few, many, or a class where the clone is expanded.

NA	NA	TRBJ2-1	13	TRBV7-2	TGTGCCAGCAGCTTTTTGGGGCCCAATGAGCAGTTCTTC	CASSFLGPNEQFF
NA	NA	TRBJ1-2	14	TRBV2	TGTGCCAGCAGTGAAGGACAGGTTAACTATGGCTACACCTTC	CASSEGQVNYGYTF
NA	NA	TRBJ1-5	13	TRBV6-1	TGTGCCAGCACTGAAGCGACAGGACAGCCCCAGCATTTT	CASTEATGQPQHF
NA	NA	TRBJ1-2	14	TRBV5-1	TGCGCCAGCAGCTTGGCCCAAGGGGGAACGGGCTACACCTTC	CASSLAQGGTGYTF
TRBD2	NA	TRBJ2-3	15	TRBV29-1	TGCAGCGTTGAAGATCGGGGGGGGCGTACAGATACGCAGTATTTT	CSVEDRGGRTDTQYF
NA	few	TRBJ1-2	15	TRBV5-5	TGTGCCAGCAGCTTAGGAGGGGAATCTAACTATGGCTACACCTTC	CASSLGGESNYGYTF
NA	NA	TRBJ1-2	15	TRBV5-1	TGCGCCAGCAGCTCAGACTCGGGGAGGGTCTATGGCTACACCTTC	CASSSDSGRVYGYTF
TRBD2	NA	TRBJ2-3	16	TRBV7-2	TGTGCCAGCAGCTTAGCCGGACTAGCGGGGGAATATACGCAGTATTTT	CASSLAGLAGEYTQYF
TRBD2	NA	TRBJ2-3	13	TRBV2	TGTGCCAGCAGTAGGCTAGCGGGGACAGAGCAGTATTTT	CASSRLAGTEQYF
TRBD1	NA	TRBJ1-1	14	TRBV25-1	TGTGCCAGCAGTGACAGGGGGTCGAACACTGAAGCTTTCTTT	CASSDRGSNTEAFF
NA	NA	TRBJ2-5	12	TRBV7-9	TGTGCCAGCAGCCCCCAGGGAGAGACCCAGTACTTC	CASSPQGETQYF
NA	NA	TRBJ1-2	15	TRBV4-3	TGCGCCAGCAGCCAAGATGAGGGGGGGTACTATGGCTACACCTTC	CASSQDEGGYYGYTF
NA	NA	TRBJ2-1	12	TRBV7-9	TGTGCCTCCGGAGTCGTCGGCAATGAGCAGTTCTTC	CASGVVGNEQFF
NA	NA	TRBJ2-2	13	TRBV9	TGTGCCAGCAGCGTAGGACAAGGCGGGGAGCTGTTTTTT	CASSVGQGGELFF
TRBD1	NA	TRBJ1-4	15	TRBV7-9	TGTGCCAGCAGCCGAGGACAGGCGGTGAATGAAAAACTGTTTTTT	CASSRGQAVNEKLFF
NA	NA	TRBJ2-5	15	TRBV9	TGTGCCAGCAGCCTATGGGGAGGAGATCGGGAGACCCAGTACTTC	CASSLWGGDRETQYF
NA	NA	TRBJ2-1	13	TRBV5-5	TGTGCCAGCAGCTTGGCCGCCAGCAATGAGCAGTTCTTC	CASSLAASNEQFF
NA	NA	TRBJ2-7	11	TRBV7-9	TGTTCCAGCAGCCCCGCTACTGAGCAGTACTTC	CSSSPATEQYF
NA	NA	TRBJ1-1	14	TRBV18	TGTGCCAGCTCACCAAGGGGGTTGAACACTGAAGCTTTCTTT	CASSPRGLNTEAFF
TRBD2	NA	TRBJ2-5	15	TRBV7-7	TGTGCCAGCTCTGTGAGCGGGAGTCTCCAAGAGACCCAGTACTTC	CASSVSGSLQETQYF
NA	NA	TRBJ1-2	14	TRBV6-5	TGTGCCAGCAGTCCGGACAGAGCTAACTATGGCTACACCTTC	CASSPDRANYGYTF
NA	once	TRBJ2-7	14	TRBV27	TGTGCCAGCAGTTTAAGTGACAGCCTATACGAGCAGTACTTC	CASSLSDSLYEQYF
NA	few	TRBJ1-6	15	TRBV4-3	TGCGCCAGCAGCCGAACACAGGGAATTTATTCACCCCTCCACTTT	CASSRTQGIYSPLHF
TRBD1	NA	TRBJ1-3	17	TRBV9	TGTGCCAGCAGCCCCCCAGGAGGGGGCGCAGCCGGAAACACCATATATTTT	CASSPPGGGAAGNTIYF
TRBD1	NA	TRBJ1-5	17	TRBV23-1	TGCGCCAGCAGTCAATTCCGGACAGGGCTGGCGGGTCAGCCCCAGCATTTT	CASSQFRTGLAGQPQHF
NA	NA	TRBJ2-7	16	TRBV6-5	TGTGCCAGCAGTTCGATTCGACAGGCGGGTAACTACGAGCAGTACTTC	CASSSIRQAGNYEQYF
NA	NA	TRBJ2-2	15	TRBV4-2	TGTGCCAGCAGCTTAGACCCGGGAACCACCGGGGAGCTGTTTTTT	CASSLDPGTTGELFF
NA	NA	TRBJ1-2	13	TRBV9	TGTGCCAGCAGCGTATCGGGGGACTATGGCTACACCTTC	CASSVSGDYGYTF
TRBD2	NA	TRBJ2-3	13	TRBV5-4	TGTGCCAGCAGCTTCGGGGGGGAAGATACGCAGTATTTT	CASSFGGEDTQYF
TRBD1	NA	TRBJ1-2	12	TRBV29-1	TGCAGCGTTGGACAGGGGAGCTATGGCTACACCTTC	CSVGQGSYGYTF
TRBD2	NA	TRBJ2-2	15	TRBV19	TGTGCCACTAGACCGGGACTATCGGTTGCCGGGGAGCTGTTTTTT	CATRPGLSVAGELFF
TRBD1	NA	TRBJ2-7	13	TRBV5-1	TGCGCCAGCCGCCAGGGACAGGGATACGAGCAGTACTTC	CASRQGQGYEQYF
NA	NA	TRBJ2-7	16	TRBV5-1	TGCGCCAGCAGCCCTCTGGACAGTATCGCGGCCTACGAGCAGTACTTC	CASSPLDSIAAYEQYF
NA	NA	TRBJ1-3	16	TRBV21-1	TGTGCCAGCAGCAAATCAGGAACGATCTCTGGAAACACCATATATTTT	CASSKSGTISGNTIYF
TRBD2	NA	TRBJ2-3	15	TRBV7-6	TGTGCCAGCAGCAGGACTAGCGGACACACAGATACGCAGTATTTT	CASSRTSGHTDTQYF
NA	NA	TRBJ2-7	11	TRBV29-1	TGCAGCGTTGCTAGGGGTCGGGAGCAGTACTTC	CSVARGREQYF
TRBD2	few	TRBJ2-1	15	TRBV19	TGTGCCAGTGGGCCTAGCGGGGGCCTATACAATGAGCAGTTCTTC	CASGPSGGLYNEQFF
NA	NA	TRBJ2-1	20	TRBV5-1	TGCGCCAGCAGCTTGGGCCCTCACAGGGTTCTAGCGGAGGTGTACAATGAGCAGTTCTTC	CASSLGPHRVLAEVYNEQFF
TRBD1	NA	TRBJ2-7	15	TRBV2	TGTGCCAGCAGTGCCGAGACAGGGGTGTCTTACGAGCAGTACTTC	CASSAETGVSYEQYF
NA	few	TRBJ1-5	14	TRBV28	TGTGCCAGCAGTCCGCCGAGCCGGAATCAGCCCCAGCATTTT	CASSPPSRNQPQHF
NA	NA	TRBJ2-5	13	TRBV5-6	TGTGCCAGCAGCTTGGTACAGCAAGAGACCCAGTACTTC	CASSLVQQETQYF
NA	NA	TRBJ2-1	15	TRBV5-1	TGCGCCAGCAGCTGGGCCGCAGGGGTCCCCAATGAGCAGTTCTTC	CASSWAAGVPNEQFF
TRBD2	NA	TRBJ2-7	11	TRBV6-5	TGTGCCACCCTCGGGGGGTACGAGCAGTACTTC	CATLGGYEQYF
NA	NA	TRBJ1-1	14	TRBV5-4	TGTGCCAGCAGAACCGAGGCCGGGAACACTGAAGCTTTCTTT	CASRTEAGNTEAFF
NA	NA	TRBJ2-1	15	TRBV7-8	TGTGCCAGCAGCTTGGCCGGACACCACTACAATGAGCAGTTCTTC	CASSLAGHHYNEQFF
NA	NA	TRBJ2-7	13	TRBV11-2	TGTGCCAGCAGTCGACAGACTGACTACGAGCAGTACTTC	CASSRQTDYEQYF
TRBD2	NA	TRBJ2-7	13	TRBV30	TGTGCCTGGGGGACTAGCGGGGGGGGAGAGCAGTACTTC	CAWGTSGGGEQYF
NA	NA	TRBJ2-3	17	TRBV4-3	TGCGCCAGCAGCCAAGACATGGGGGGGCCGGGTTCAGATACGCAGTATTTT	CASSQDMGGPGSDTQYF
NA	NA	TRBJ1-1	15	TRBV30	TGTGCCTGGAGTGTACGAGGCAGTTTAAGCACTGAAGCTTTCTTT	CAWSVRGSLSTEAFF
NA	NA	TRBJ1-1	11	TRBV5-1	TGCGCCAGCAGCTTGGGGCTTGAAGCTTTCTTT	CASSLGLEAFF
TRBD1	NA	TRBJ2-2	16	TRBV5-1	TGCGCCAGCAGCTTGGAGGCAGGGGGGAACACCGGGGAGCTGTTTTTT	CASSLEAGGNTGELFF
NA	NA	TRBJ1-1	15	TRBV9	TGTGCCAGCAGCGTAACCGGGGGTGAGAACACTGAAGCTTTCTTT	CASSVTGGENTEAFF
TRBD1	NA	TRBJ1-5	16	TRBV6-5	TGTGCCAGCAGTTCTTTCTGGGACAGGGGTTCCCAGCCCCAGCATTTT	CASSSFWDRGSQPQHF
NA	NA	TRBJ2-3	13	TRBV30	TGTGCCTGGAGTTCTAATATCGGAGATACGCAGTATTTT	CAWSSNIGDTQYF
NA	NA	TRBJ1-2	15	TRBV14	TGTGCCAGCAGCCAAGATTCCCTGCTAGGCTATGGCTACACCTTC	CASSQDSLLGYGYTF